This T cell receptor (beta chain) is drawn from a study of cytomegalovirus exposure and HLA in healthy donors. Findings and caveats of the study: Cytomegalovirus-associated status was assigned to roughly 160 TCR beta chains. Among immune exposure information, only CMV serostatus was available. For TCR beta chains, V- and J-gene trimming was later linked to a missense DCLRE1C variant. A later analysis appeared to link common viral pathogens to several of the most significant clusters.

A word on this clone: Its antigen is unknown.

PCR primers comprised 60 Vbeta and 13 Jbeta primers. This table comes from immunoSEQ multiplex PCR, and its TCRdb copy is limited to in-frame clones, with some not included. The table has 200,000 or so clones, more than 70% seen once; the top ten hold about 0.25%. Losses at the gene ends were 7 bases for V and 2 bases for J; bases not matched to a gene: 8. The CDR3 has 15 residues. Germline CDR1 is SGHTA and CDR2 is FQGNSA. Sequencing was done on a sample of PBMCs. This rearrangement joins TRBV7-2 to TRBJ1-5; TRBD1 aligns across 7 bases. The clonotype was recovered from a boy under 18 in good health and CMV-seronegative. DNA for the CDR3: TGTGCCAGCACCTGGACAGGACAAGGCAATCAGCCCCAGCATTTT. Translated, it gives CASTWTGQGNQPQHF.